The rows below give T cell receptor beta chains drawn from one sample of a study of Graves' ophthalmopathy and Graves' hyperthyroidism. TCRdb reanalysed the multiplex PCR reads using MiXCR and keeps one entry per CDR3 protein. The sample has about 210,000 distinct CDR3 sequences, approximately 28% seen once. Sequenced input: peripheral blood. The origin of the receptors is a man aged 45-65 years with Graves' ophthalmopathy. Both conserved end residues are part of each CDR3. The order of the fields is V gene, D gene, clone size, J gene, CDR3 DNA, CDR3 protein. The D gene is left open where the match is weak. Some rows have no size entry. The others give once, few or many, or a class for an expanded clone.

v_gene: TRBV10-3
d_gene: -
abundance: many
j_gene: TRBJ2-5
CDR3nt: TGTGCCATCAGTGATAGGAAAGAGACCCAGTACTTC
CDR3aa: CAISDRKETQYF

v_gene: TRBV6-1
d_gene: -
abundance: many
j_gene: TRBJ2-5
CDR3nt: TGTGCCAGCAGTGAGGCTGGGAAGACCCAGTACTTC
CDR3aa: CASSEAGKTQYF

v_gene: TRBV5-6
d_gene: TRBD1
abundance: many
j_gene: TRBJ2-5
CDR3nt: TGTGCCAGCAGCCGGATATTCGGGACAGAAATACAAGAGACCCAGTACTTC
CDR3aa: CASSRIFGTEIQETQYF

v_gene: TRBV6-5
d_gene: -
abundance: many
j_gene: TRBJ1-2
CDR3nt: TGTGCCAGCAGTCCGCTTGGCGTGACTGGCTACACCTTC
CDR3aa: CASSPLGVTGYTF

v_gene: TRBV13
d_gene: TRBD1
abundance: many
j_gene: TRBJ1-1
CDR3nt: TGTGCCAGCAGCTATCAGGGGGAGCTGAACACTGAAGCTTTCTTT
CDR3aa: CASSYQGELNTEAFF

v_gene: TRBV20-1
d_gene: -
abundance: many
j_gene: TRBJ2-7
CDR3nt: TGCAGTGCTAGAGACGGATCCTCGACAGAGCAGTACTTC
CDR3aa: CSARDGSSTEQYF

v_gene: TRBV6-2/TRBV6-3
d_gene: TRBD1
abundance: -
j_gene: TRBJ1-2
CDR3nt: TGTGCCAGCAGTTACTTCGGGACAGGCTATGGCTACACCTTC
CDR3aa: CASSYFGTGYGYTF

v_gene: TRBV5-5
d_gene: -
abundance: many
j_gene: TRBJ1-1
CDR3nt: TGTGCCAGCAGCTTGTTAGGGGCGATGAACACTGAAGCTTTCTTT
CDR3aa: CASSLLGAMNTEAFF

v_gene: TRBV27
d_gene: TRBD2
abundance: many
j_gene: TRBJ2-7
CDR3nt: TGTGCCAGCAGCACCGGGACTAGCGGGAGTGTTGAGCAGTACTTC
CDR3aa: CASSTGTSGSVEQYF

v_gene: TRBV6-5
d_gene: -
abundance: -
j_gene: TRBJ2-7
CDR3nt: TGTGCCAGCAGTTACTCGCCAGGGTGGGGGTCCTACGAGCAGTACTTC
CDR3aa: CASSYSPGWGSYEQYF

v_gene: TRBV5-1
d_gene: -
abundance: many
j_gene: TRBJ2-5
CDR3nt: TGCGCCAGCAGCTTGGAACAGATCCAAGAGACCCAGTACTTC
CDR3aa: CASSLEQIQETQYF

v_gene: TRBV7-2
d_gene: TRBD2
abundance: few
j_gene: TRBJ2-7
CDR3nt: TGTGCCAGCAGCTTAGTAGCGGGACCCACCTACGAGCAGTACTTC
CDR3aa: CASSLVAGPTYEQYF

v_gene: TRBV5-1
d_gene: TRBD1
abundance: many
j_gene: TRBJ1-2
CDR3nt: TGCGCCAGCAGCTTCGGACAGGGGTCTGGCTACACCTTC
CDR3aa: CASSFGQGSGYTF

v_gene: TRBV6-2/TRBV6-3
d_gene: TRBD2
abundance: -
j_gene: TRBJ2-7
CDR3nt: TGTGCCAGCAGTTACTCCGGGACTAGCGGGAGGGCCTACGAGCAGTACTTC
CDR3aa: CASSYSGTSGRAYEQYF